This T cell receptor (beta chain) emerged from a study of radiation and T cells in renal cell carcinoma (dated by TCRdb to about 2020). For context, the study as a whole: In total, 50 or so samples underwent TCR beta sequencing: roughly 26 tumors plus 27 peripheral blood samples. Across all 50 or so samples, under 5,000,000 unique CDR3 nucleotide sequences, encoding approximately 2.5 million unique CDR3 amino acid sequences, were identified. The last blood draw occurred 4 weeks after radiation, at the same time as nephrectomy.

Following the manufacturer's recommendations, the immunoSEQ kit was used to generate TCR beta libraries from genomic DNA. To prepare libraries, a first multiplex PCR with proprietary primers was run, followed by a second PCR that added unique barcodes, and a bead cleanup was done after each round. A positive control reaction and a negative control reaction, both provided in the kit, were run with every batch of samples. The final libraries were assessed on an Agilent 4200 TapeStation D1000 ScreenTape, pooled by volume, and quantified by qPCR. Sequencing was performed on an Illumina NextSeq500 using a MidOutput 150-cycle cartridge, with 156 Read1 cycles, 15 Index1 cycles, and the kit custom primers. The pooled library was loaded at 0.75 to 1 pM with an approximately 20% PhiX control spike-in. Per the authors' processing: Vendor-processed data were analyzed in R, and a clonotype was defined as all T cells sharing the same CDR3 nucleotide sequence. In the clone abundance analyses, frequencies in each sample were normalized to that sample's 10,000 most abundant clones. Public T cell clones, which averaged fewer than five per sample, were excluded before analysis. Tumor-enriched clonotypes and baseline blood-enriched clonotypes were defined as those with an abundance difference of at least 32-fold between compartments. A beta-binomial differential abundance model was used to identify clonotypes that expanded or contracted between blood time points. Tumor-blood repertoire similarity was measured with the Baroni-Urbani and Buser coefficient, and groups were compared using two-tailed Wilcoxon tests in R. This immuneACCESS table, as held by TCRdb, lists in-frame sequences with V and J called but not all clones. Of the missing ones, under half trace to an unresolved V gene in checked studies; the others have no known cause. The V and J calls and the clone size are those of that table, but D and trimming were determined from the DNA. In this sample the table shows 130,000 to 150,000 clones, around nine tenths of which occur a single time. The ten largest make up 15% to 20% of the sample.

The research as a whole found: An increase in top tumor clonotypes in blood was observed from baseline to 2 weeks post-radiation, followed by contraction by 4 weeks, which was taken to suggest transient expansion of tumor-resident clones. Because pretreatment tumor biopsies were not available, the study could not determine whether clonotypes were already present within the tumor at baseline. Dynamics of the blood repertoire were not tracked past 4 weeks after treatment. Because the trial had a single-armed design, the trial could not examine how radiation dose or scheduling affected the TCR repertoire.

On this clone itself: No antigen is known for it. No per-base quality is available; no much larger clone lies one base away. The identical CDR3 is also encoded by other nucleotide sequences in the sample.

The time point label, as the study defines it: blood 4 weeks post-SBRT, at nephrectomy. The sample's treatment or condition label, in plain terms: 15 Gy SBRT to primary tumor, nephrectomy 4 weeks later. The samples were obtained from a clinical trial, where primary renal cell carcinomas were treated with 15 Gy stereotactic body radiation therapy and then removed by nephrectomy 4 weeks afterward. To follow tumor-enriched clonotypes, serial peripheral blood was collected from radiation-treated patients at baseline and at 2 weeks and 4 weeks after SBRT. Every patient's renal cell carcinoma showed clear cell pathology. The QIAamp DNA Blood Mini Kit (Qiagen) was used to prepare genomic DNA for TCR sequencing. Samples were included in the analyses only if all quality control checks were passed. The sequenced sample was blood, obtained from a patient whose treatment included radiotherapy and nephrectomy. This clonotype was sampled from a woman aged 45-65 years with renal cell carcinoma.

In nucleotide form, the sequence is TGTGCCAGCAGCGTGGGTCCGGGGGGAGCTGAAGCTTTCTTT. It specifies CASSVGPGGAEAFF. The sequence is built from TRBV9 and TRBJ1-1; tentative D gene TRBD1, with 5 bases matching. The germline V gene specifies SGDLS as CDR1 and YYNGEE as CDR2. Cut back by 2 bases and 6 bases, the V and J ends lie 14 bases apart. Including the terminal cysteine and phenylalanine, the CDR3 comprises 14 residues. Just CDR3 DNA is preserved here, 42 bases in frame from base 1.